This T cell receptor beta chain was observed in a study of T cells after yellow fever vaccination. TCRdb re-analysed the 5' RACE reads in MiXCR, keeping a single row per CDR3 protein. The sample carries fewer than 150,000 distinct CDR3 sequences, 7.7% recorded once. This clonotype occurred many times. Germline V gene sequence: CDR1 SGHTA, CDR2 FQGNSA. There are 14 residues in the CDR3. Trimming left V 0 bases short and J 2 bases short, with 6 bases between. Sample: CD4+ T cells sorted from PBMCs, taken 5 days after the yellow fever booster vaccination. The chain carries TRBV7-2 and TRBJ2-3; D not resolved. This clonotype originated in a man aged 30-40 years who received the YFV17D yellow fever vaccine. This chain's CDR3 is CASSLAQPTDTQYF. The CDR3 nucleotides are TGTGCCAGCAGCTTAGCACAGCCCACAGATACGCAGTATTTT.